The T cell receptor beta chain under discussion was sequenced for a study of long-term antiretroviral therapy in people with HIV. The sample holds a few counts of this clone. CDR3 length: 15 residues. Version v3.0 of the immunoSEQ assay ran at survey level. Profiled with immunoSEQ multiplex PCR; TCRdb holds only in-frame clones, not every one. In the table there are tens of thousands of clones, around three quarters of which are singletons. Every donor contributed at least one pre-ART and at least two post-ART PBMC samples. The receptor's source is a young woman with HIV. This chain connects TRBV1 to TRBJ1-6. TRBV1 is listed as a pseudogene. The sample was unsorted PBMCs, taken 2.9 years after starting antiretroviral therapy. CDR3 bases: TGCACCAGCAGCCCCTACCGGGAACCTTATTTACCCCTCCACTTT. Protein product: CTSSPYREPYLPLHF.